This paragraph covers one T cell receptor beta chain sequence. What it recognizes is unknown. Trimming cost V 7 bases and J 1 base, with 16 bases left between them. CDR1 is SQVTM, CDR2 ANQGSEA, per germline. This CDR3 has 14 amino acids. A multiplex PCR was run with 60 Vbeta primers and 13 Jbeta primers. TCRdb keeps only in-frame clones here, not all; method: immunoSEQ multiplex PCR. The repertoire consists of some 130,000 clones, with about 80% occurring once and the leading ten covering around 1.3%. The data stem from a study of cytomegalovirus exposure and HLA in healthy donors. Study observations and caveats: When presence/absence was analysed, sequencing depth was taken to be roughly uniform across donors. According to reports, the classifier identified cytomegalovirus status with high specificity and sensitivity. A later analysis reportedly found fewer N-insertions in an Asian-associated ancestry cluster than the roughly 670-donor mean.

The chain combines TRBV29-1 with TRBJ1-1, with a possible D match to TRBD1 (5 bases). The sample comprised PBMCs. The source is a girl aged 2-10 years in good health and CMV-seronegative. CDR3 sequence reads: CSAGGPRGNTEAFF. In nucleotides, the CDR3 is TGCAGCGCGGGGGGACCTAGGGGGAACACTGAAGCTTTCTTT. Complete variable domain (other parts from reference TRBV29-1 and TRBJ1-1): SAVISQKPSRDICQRGTSLTIQCQVDSQVTMMFWYRQQPGQSLTLIATANQGSEATYESGFVIDKFPISRPNLTFSTLTVSNMSPEDSSIYLCSAGGPRGNTEAFFGQGTRLTVV.